This is a list of T cell receptor beta chains from one sample in a study of response to subunit inactivated influenza vaccine. TCRdb itself ran the RT-PCR reads through MiXCR, one entry per CDR3 protein. This sample has roughly 670,000 distinct CDR3 sequences, with 14% found just once. Specimen: PBMCs from blood, collected around two weeks before vaccination. These receptors were taken from a man in his forties or fifties who received an inactivated influenza vaccine. The conserved cysteine and the conserved F or W are not part of the CDR3 here. Some rows have no size entry. The others give once, few or many, or a class for an expanded clone.

TRBJ2-1 | many | TRBV24-1 | ATSGLDKDEQF
TRBJ2-7 | - | TRBV3-1 | ASSQDFSGLNEQY
TRBJ2-7 | - | TRBV28 | ASSLMAGPRYEQY
TRBJ2-5 | - | TRBV5-4 | ASSKGLAGRPQETQY
TRBJ1-6 | many | TRBV12-3/TRBV12-4 | ASSLGSQGSPLH
TRBJ1-5 | few | TRBV5-1 | ASSLGRPGEQPQH
TRBJ1-1 | many | TRBV5-1 | ASSLRDRARTEAF
TRBJ2-1 | few | TRBV28 | ASSFGVGGDNEQF
TRBJ1-2 | - | TRBV28 | ASSLNDRQPRGYT
TRBJ1-4 | few | TRBV12-3/TRBV12-4 | ASTRLTTNEKLF
TRBJ2-1 | - | TRBV5-6 | ASSKGTSGEQF
TRBJ1-6 | many | TRBV12-3/TRBV12-4 | ASSRQNSPLH
TRBJ2-7 | many | TRBV7-2 | ASSPNPLLAKGGEQY
TRBJ2-5 | many | TRBV12-3/TRBV12-4 | ASSPRDGSIVQY
TRBJ2-3 | - | TRBV4-2 | ASSPGLPEYTQY
TRBJ2-3 | once | TRBV9 | ASSVSLSGLEDTQY
TRBJ1-5 | many | TRBV28 | ASSPSPARADSNQPQH
TRBJ1-2 | few | TRBV12-3/TRBV12-4 | ASRQGAGYGYT
TRBJ2-7 | - | TRBV12-3/TRBV12-4 | ASSRDTGVYEQY
TRBJ2-1 | few | TRBV7-9 | ASSLGGRVYNEQF
TRBJ2-1 | few | TRBV5-5 | ASSLVAERYNEQF
TRBJ1-5 | few | TRBV6-1 | ASSEGRGPGQPQH
TRBJ1-1 | few | TRBV4-1 | ASSPGDSENTEAF
TRBJ2-3 | - | TRBV6-5 | ASTWLQGNTDTQY
TRBJ1-2 | few | TRBV5-1 | ASGRFGTANYGYT
TRBJ1-2 | few | TRBV20-1 | SARDFRGRLAGYT
TRBJ1-3 | many | TRBV13 | ASSLGDSSGNTIY
TRBJ2-7 | many | TRBV10-3 | AAQGGTPSYEQY
TRBJ2-5 | - | TRBV19 | ASSINAGPETQY
TRBJ2-5 | - | TRBV10-3 | AISLSGTKYQETQY
TRBJ1-2 | few | TRBV25-1 | ASSESGVGGYT
TRBJ1-2 | - | TRBV6-5 | ASSYSDRGLVTYGYT
TRBJ2-3 | - | TRBV4-3 | ASSQREGDTQY
TRBJ2-1 | few | TRBV6-5 | ASSYAELAGVDEQF
TRBJ2-7 | few | TRBV7-9 | ASSPRTGKSLFYEQY
TRBJ2-7 | - | TRBV4-1 | ASSQGQGIVGDYEQY
TRBJ2-4 | - | TRBV12-3/TRBV12-4 | AGSFETKNIQY
TRBJ2-7 | few | TRBV2 | ASRGLAGLAEQY
TRBJ1-2 | few | TRBV6-5 | ASSYSGGTYGYT
TRBJ2-7 | - | TRBV30 | AWSPPPGYVEQY
TRBJ2-1 | few | TRBV5-1 | ASSSRTERDEQF
TRBJ2-2 | once | TRBV12-3/TRBV12-4 | ASSSGRPNTGELF
TRBJ1-1 | - | TRBV4-2 | ASSQGAGIQYTEAF
TRBJ2-1 | many | TRBV12-3/TRBV12-4 | ASSLVFRGDYNEQF
TRBJ1-6 | few | TRBV7-9 | ASSTGTGNSPLH